This T cell receptor beta chain was identified in a study of blood T cells in healthy people across ages (dated by TCRdb to the mid-2010s). Looking at the study overall: In model experiments, roughly one uniquely barcoded TCR beta cDNA molecule per two T cells was captured by template switching. For two donors (one aged 18 to 29 and one aged 80 or older), the study analyzed two additional independent replicas of 1 million unique cDNA reads from the same blood draw. To avoid experimental bias, donors of different ages were spread randomly across the sequencing lanes. Using deep sequencing normalized with unique cDNA molecular identifiers, the study measured how TCR beta repertoire diversity changes with age. Donors were grouped into four age groups: young (average roughly 16 years), middle-aged (39), aged (around 66) and long-lived (around 80).

The roughly 39 donors, aged about 6 to 90 years, were systemically healthy Caucasian individuals from Russia. Approximately 10 milliliters of peripheral blood were collected from each donor into EDTA-treated Vacutainer tubes. Ficoll-Paque density-gradient centrifugation was used to isolate PBMCs, with at least 7 million obtained per sample. Total RNA was extracted from PBMCs with Trizol reagent, with at least 5 micrograms obtained per sample. For every donor, an aliquot of PBMCs went through flow cytometry to measure the percentages of naive CD45RAhigh/CD27high T cells. At the junction V is shortened by 6 bases and J by 4 bases, with 19 bases in between. Spanning cysteine to phenylalanine, the CDR3 consists of 15 amino acids. The read is trimmed to its CDR3 DNA, 45 bases read in frame from base 1. CDR1 is given as LGHDT and CDR2 as YNNKEL, both from the germline V gene (reference sequence). Overall study outcomes, separate from this receptor: The percentage of naive T cells measured by flow cytometry correlated strongly with observed TCR beta diversity. Total diversity estimates from one million sequenced T cells were considered lower bounds and underestimates. The long-lived group showed more naive CD4+ T cells, fewer expanded clones and increased TCR diversity than the aged group, suggesting age selection. As age increased, observed TCR beta diversity per million T cells dropped in a roughly linear way, and a significant reduction was already evident by age about 40. Because profiling used bulk unsorted PBMCs, naive and antigen-experienced compartments could not be compared conclusively. Because the CMV infection status of the donors was unknown, age-related changes in expanded clonotypes may potentially have been confounded.

Library creation used 5' RACE. TCRdb lists the instrument as Illumina HiSeq 2500. A second PCR of about 6 to 11 cycles was run with a J-beta primer mix and a sample-barcoded 5' primer. A unique molecular identifier was introduced onto each TCR beta cDNA molecule by a template-switch 5' adaptor carrying 12 random nucleotides. Each sample yielded at least 2.5 million CDR3-containing paired-end reads. The Mint cDNA synthesis kit, primed by a TRBC-specific oligonucleotide, was used to synthesize first-strand cDNA from all RNA. After uracil-DNA glycosylase treatment, a first 18-cycle PCR used universal primers M1SS and BC2_uni_R on all cDNA. The original methods were these. For normalization, 1 million high-quality reads were randomly selected from each sample, with every read carrying a distinct molecular identifier. Reads sharing molecular identifiers were discarded rather than binned into consensus sequences. CDR3 identification, clonotype clustering and error correction used MiTCR with a Q25 quality threshold and the strictest error-elimination algorithm. Lower-bound total TCR beta diversity was estimated with a nonparametric unseen species model using Euler transformation. TCRdb cleaned the public reads at Q25 with fastp, built clones with MiXCR and kept in-frame beta chains. Identical CDR3 proteins give one entry, which carries the most common genes and DNA. TCRdb assigned the V and J calls; the authors' analysis was not used. Counted in this sample were about 970,000 distinct CDR3 sequences; 45% to 60% of them appeared once. The top ten clonotypes cover about a fifth of the sample.

On this clonotype itself: Its cognate antigen has yet to be identified. Base quality data are lacking; no much larger clone is found one base away.

Sequencing input: blood. This chain is built from TRBV3-1 and TRBJ2-7; the D gene is perhaps TRBD2, from 5 matching bases. The sequence derives from an older woman in good health. The CDR3 region reads CASSNPTTLQYEQYF. The DNA sequence reads TGTGCCAGCAGTAACCCGACTACGTTACAATACGAGCAGTACTTC.